The present TCR beta chain was sequenced within a study of identical twins (dated by TCRdb to about 2016). General notes on the study: To test whether fetal clonotypes persist, this study deep-sequenced TCR alpha and beta repertoires from monozygotic twins, from unrelated adults of various ages, and from cord blood. To rule out contamination, replicate twin experiments were performed at different times with different library preparation protocols. What the authors observed across the whole study: Excess twin sharing in beta out-of-frame sequences was weaker because fewer shared sequences lowered the signal-to-noise ratio. In monozygotic twins, recombination models systematically underestimated out-of-frame TCR alpha sharing, but the models matched the sharing seen between unrelated individuals. Abundant cord blood beta clonotypes carried fewer insertions; young adult naive repertoires showed a weaker similar trend, while memory repertoires showed none. Invariant T cells such as MAIT and iNKT could partly confound zero-insertion analyses, although diverse VJ usage argued against such confounding for most clonotypes. Compared with coincidental sharing between unrelated individuals, out-of-frame TCR alpha sequences shared between twins had an excess of sequences with low generation probability. Because the same donors could not be followed over many years, conclusions were based on cross-sectional statistical analysis.

The library was generated by 5' RACE. The data were produced on an Illumina HiSeq 2000. A universal primer binding site was introduced by template switching, and a unique molecular identifier was present in the final cDNA, enabling accurate counting of TCR cDNA molecules. Specific primers in the conserved constant-segment region were used to synthesize first-strand cDNA for TCR alpha and beta chains. To control for contamination, each cDNA library was double barcoded with a SMART-Mk sample barcode plus Illumina barcodes. TruSeq adapter sequences, together with Illumina sample barcodes, were added in two successive PCR steps. The TCR alpha and beta cDNA libraries were sequenced on the Illumina HiSeq platform using custom primers. As for how the authors treated the data: MiGEC was used to process raw reads and extract unique molecular identifiers, and MiXCR was used to find CDR3 positions. Recombination models were inferred per individual with the repgenHMM and IGoR tools using an EM algorithm. Shared clonotypes were analyzed with the tcR package in R, and sharing was normalized by the product of cloneset sizes. To study raw recombination without the effects of thymic and clonal selection, out-of-frame nonproductive sequences were analyzed. The raw public reads went through TCRdb reprocessing: fastp at Q25, MiXCR clone calling, in-frame beta chains kept. Each CDR3 protein appears once, grouped with its most common genes and DNA. It is TCRdb's table, rather than the study itself, that gives the V and J calls and clone size. Recorded for this sample are roughly 540,000 distinct CDR3 sequences; less than 25% of them occurred a single time. 0.75% to 0.95% of the sample belongs to the ten largest clones.

Every donor was a healthy Caucasian. The twin cohort comprised three pairs of female monozygotic twins, all aged roughly 18 to 29 years. CD4+ and CD8+ T cell populations were isolated with positive isolation kits from Invitrogen. This clonotype was picked up a small number of times. No cognate antigen has been identified for it. Per-nucleotide qualities are absent, and no much larger clonotype sits a single base away. In the germline V gene (reference sequence), CDR1 corresponds to DFQATT and CDR2 to SNEGSKA. Trimmed from V: 0 bases; trimmed from J: 5 bases; junction bases lacking a gene match: 6. Inclusive of the bounding cysteine and phenylalanine, the CDR3 is 15 residues long. The CDR3 DNA has 45 bases and is translated from base 1. These sequences were also reported in another study, on T cells expressing NK-cell markers. The second study's authors report: TCR beta-chain repertoires were profiled in sorted CD3+CD56+NKG2C+, CD3+CD56+NKG2C- and CD3+CD56-NKG2C+ T-cell subsets from roughly eight donors. Among the eight sequenced donors, seven were HCMV-seropositive and one was HCMV-seronegative. To restrict sorting to alphabetaTCR-expressing T cells, an anti-gammadeltaTCR antibody was added in several experiments. In over five donors, the dominant CD3+CD56+NKG2C+ clonotypes were found to rank among the top 10 CD8+ clonotypes and to make up about 1.0-7.5% of CD8+ T cells. Those dominant clonotypes were again the most abundant among CD3+CD56-NKG2C+ cells in a handful of donors, at roughly 25-65%. Whether the expanded NKG2C-expressing T cell clones were specific for HCMV antigens remained unclear. All eight donors whose samples were sequenced were randomly selected healthy volunteers, three of them men and five women. A commercial ELISA kit detecting HCMV-specific IgG in serum was used to determine HCMV serostatus. MIGEC was used to demultiplex reads and group the reads by UMI, and MiTCR was used to assemble and quantify clonotypes. Only TCR cDNA sequences supported by at least two reads were kept to exclude erroneous sequences. The tcR package was used for downstream repertoire analysis, and clonotypes were matched across fractions by CDR3 nucleotide sequence plus V segment. VDJmatch was used to annotate antigen specificity against VDJdb, with one amino acid substitution allowed in CDR3.

The receptor chain draws on TRBV20-1 and TRBJ2-1; TRBD2 lines up with 8 middle nucleotides. Specimen: CD4+ T cells sorted from blood. The TCR was taken from a woman aged 18-30 years in good health. The nucleotide sequence reads as follows: TGCAGTGCTAGAGACCCGCGGGGGGCGAACAATGAGCAGTTCTTC. It encodes CSARDPRGANNEQFF.